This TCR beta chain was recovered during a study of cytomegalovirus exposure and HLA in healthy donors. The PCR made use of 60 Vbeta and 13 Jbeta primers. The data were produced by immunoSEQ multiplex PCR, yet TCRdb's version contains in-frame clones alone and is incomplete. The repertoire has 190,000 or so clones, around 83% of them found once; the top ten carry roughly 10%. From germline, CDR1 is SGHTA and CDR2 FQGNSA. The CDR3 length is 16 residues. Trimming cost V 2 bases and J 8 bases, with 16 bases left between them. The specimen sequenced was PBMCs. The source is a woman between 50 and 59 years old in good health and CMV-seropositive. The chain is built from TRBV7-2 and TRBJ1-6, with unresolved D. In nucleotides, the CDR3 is TGTGCCAGCAGCTTATGGCGGGGTTCGTATGATTCACCCCTCCACTTT. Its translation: CASSLWRGSYDSPLHF.